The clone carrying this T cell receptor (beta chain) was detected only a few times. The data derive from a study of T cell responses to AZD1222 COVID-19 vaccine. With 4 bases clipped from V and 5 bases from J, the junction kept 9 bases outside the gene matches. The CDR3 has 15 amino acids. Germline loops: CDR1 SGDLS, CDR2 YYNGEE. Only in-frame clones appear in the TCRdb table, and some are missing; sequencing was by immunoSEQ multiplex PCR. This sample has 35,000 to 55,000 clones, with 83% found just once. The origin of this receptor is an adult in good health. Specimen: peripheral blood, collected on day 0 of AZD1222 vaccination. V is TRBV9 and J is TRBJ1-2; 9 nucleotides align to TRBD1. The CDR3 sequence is CASSLQTGGSYGYTF. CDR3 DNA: TGTGCCAGCAGCTTACAGACAGGGGGGTCGTATGGCTACACCTTC.